This is a list of T cell receptor beta chains from one sample in a study of beta chain features in type 1 diabetes. Assay: immunoSEQ multiplex PCR; the TCRdb copy retains only in-frame clones and omits some. Altogether roughly 180,000 clones are present, about 8% being singletons, with the ten largest covering roughly 0.97%. The source material was central memory CD4+ T cells from blood. All receptors come from a woman aged 40 to 50 with type 1 diabetes. The CDR3 runs from the conserved cysteine through the conserved F or W. The D gene is left open where the match is weak. Clone size is shown for a subset of rows, as once, few, many or a class of expanded clone.

TRBJ2-4 TRBV7-9 . few CASSFYGGEDIQYF TGTGCCAGCAGCTTTTACGGAGGCGAGGACATTCAGTACTTC
TRBJ2-5 TRBV21-1 . few CASNRDREETQYF TGTGCCAGCAACCGGGACAGGGAAGAGACCCAGTACTTC
TRBJ1-4 TRBV5-1 . few CASSLGRATNEKLFF TGCGCCAGCAGCTTGGGGAGGGCTACTAATGAAAAACTGTTTTTT
TRBJ1-4 TRBV5-4 . many CASSNNRGLNEKLFF TGTGCCAGCAGCAATAACCGAGGCTTGAATGAAAAACTGTTTTTT
TRBJ1-4 TRBV29-1 . many CSVDGSSTDPNEKLFF TGCAGCGTCGACGGCTCCTCGACAGATCCCAATGAAAAACTGTTTTTT
TRBJ2-5 TRBV5-1 . . CASSLRELGETQYF TGCGCCAGCAGCTTAAGAGAACTCGGGGAGACCCAGTACTTC
TRBJ1-1 TRBV7-9 . . CASSLSTGVDTEAFF TGTGCCAGCAGCTTAAGCACGGGTGTCGACACTGAAGCTTTCTTT
TRBJ2-5 TRBV5-6 TRBD1 . CASSFWTGGVETQYF TGTGCCAGCAGCTTCTGGACAGGGGGAGTAGAGACCCAGTACTTC
TRBJ1-6 TRBV9 . . CASSVATLNSPLHF TGTGCCAGCAGCGTAGCCACATTGAATTCACCCCTCCACTTT
TRBJ1-4 TRBV29-1 . many CSVELAGEKLFF TGCAGCGTTGAATTGGCCGGGGAAAAACTGTTTTTT
TRBJ1-1 TRBV7-2 TRBD1 . CASRYTGDTEAFF TGTGCCAGCAGATATACAGGGGACACTGAAGCTTTCTTT
TRBJ2-5 TRBV28 TRBD2 . CASSKLGLAEETQYF TGTGCCAGCAGTAAACTAGGACTAGCCGAAGAGACCCAGTACTTC
TRBJ2-1 TRBV5-1 . . CASSLAPGTNNEQFF TGCGCCAGCAGCTTGGCCCCAGGGACAAACAATGAGCAGTTCTTC
TRBJ1-1 TRBV14 . many CASSLRQAGNTEAFF TGTGCCAGCAGCTTAAGGCAGGCGGGGAACACTGAAGCTTTCTTT
TRBJ2-3 TRBV11-2 . few CASSLEWGGTDTQYF TGTGCCAGCAGCTTAGAGTGGGGGGGCACAGATACGCAGTATTTT
TRBJ2-1 TRBV2 . . CASSRLMEGEQFF TGTGCCAGCAGTAGATTGATGGAGGGTGAGCAGTTCTTC
TRBJ2-1 TRBV5-1 TRBD2 . CASSLLTSGRITYNEQFF TGCGCCAGCAGCTTGTTGACTAGCGGGAGGATCACCTACAATGAGCAGTTCTTC
TRBJ2-3 TRBV7-2 TRBD1 few CASSLGQGRTDTQYF TGTGCCAGCAGCTTAGGACAGGGGCGCACAGATACGCAGTATTTT
TRBJ1-2 TRBV30 . . CAFQGMGGYTF TGTGCCTTCCAGGGGATGGGGGGCTACACCTTC
TRBJ2-5 TRBV29-1 TRBD1 many CSVLQGQETQYF TGCAGCGTCCTACAGGGGCAAGAGACCCAGTACTTC
TRBJ1-1 TRBV5-1 . few CASSSRSTKSGTEAFF TGCGCCAGCAGCTCGCGGAGCACTAAATCGGGCACTGAAGCTTTCTTT
TRBJ1-1 TRBV29-1 . few CSVGGGDLNTEAFF TGCAGCGTTGGCGGGGGCGACTTGAACACTGAAGCTTTCTTT
TRBJ1-3 TRBV18 TRBD1 . CASSPGQARNTIYF TGTGCCAGCTCCCCTGGACAGGCCCGAAACACCATATATTTT
TRBJ1-2 TRBV28 . . CASSPTGPIHYGYTF TGTGCCAGCAGTCCGACAGGACCAATACACTATGGCTACACCTTC
TRBJ1-1 TRBV7-8 TRBD1 . CASSLAQGSTEAFF TGTGCCAGCAGCTTAGCACAGGGGAGTACTGAAGCTTTCTTT
TRBJ2-3 TRBV5-6 . . CASSLGRADTQYF TGTGCCAGCAGCTTAGGCAGGGCAGATACGCAGTATTTT
TRBJ2-3 TRBV5-4 . few CASSLREAYRSTDTQYF TGTGCCAGCAGCTTGCGGGAAGCTTACAGAAGCACAGATACGCAGTATTTT
TRBJ1-5 TRBV7-8 . . CASTQMGPDQPQHF TGTGCCAGCACCCAGATGGGGCCGGATCAGCCCCAGCATTTT
TRBJ2-1 TRBV7-2 TRBD1 many CASTGTGTYEQFF TGTGCCAGCACCGGGACAGGGACATATGAGCAGTTCTTC
TRBJ2-5 TRBV5-1 . . CASSPEAVQETQYF TGCGCCAGCAGCCCGGAGGCGGTTCAAGAGACCCAGTACTTC
TRBJ2-3 TRBV2 . . CASREDADTQYF TGTGCCAGCAGAGAGGATGCAGATACGCAGTATTTT
TRBJ2-2 TRBV28 TRBD1 few CASATPGQYTGELFF TGTGCCAGCGCGACGCCGGGACAGTACACCGGGGAGCTGTTTTTT
TRBJ2-1 TRBV7-3 . few CASSLGSGQGINEQFF TGTGCCAGCAGCTTAGGGTCTGGACAAGGTATCAATGAGCAGTTCTTC
TRBJ1-2 TRBV27 . . CASSPNRQLYGYTF TGTGCCAGCAGTCCCAACCGACAGCTCTATGGCTACACCTTC
TRBJ1-3 TRBV28 TRBD1 . CASSYRGPGGGNTIYF TGTGCCAGCAGTTACAGGGGGCCGGGCGGTGGAAACACCATATATTTT
TRBJ2-1 TRBV18 . . CASSPVTVLGNEQFF TGTGCCAGCTCACCCGTGACAGTTTTGGGCAATGAGCAGTTCTTC
TRBJ2-3 TRBV7-9 . . CASSFGSSQGTDTQYF TGTGCCAGCAGCTTTGGATCTTCGCAGGGCACAGATACGCAGTATTTT
TRBJ1-1 TRBV21-1 . few CASSKVHGTGTRTEAFF TGTGCCAGCAGCAAAGTGCACGGGACAGGCACACGAACTGAAGCTTTCTTT
TRBJ1-5 TRBV2 . few CASSERSGNQPQHF TGTGCCAGCAGTGAACGGTCGGGGAATCAGCCCCAGCATTTT
TRBJ1-2 TRBV30 . few CAWSVGGSYGYTF TGTGCCTGGAGTGTAGGAGGGTCCTATGGCTACACCTTC
TRBJ1-1 TRBV27 . few CASSAWGGLNTEAFF TGTGCCAGCAGCGCCTGGGGGGGCTTGAACACTGAAGCTTTCTTT
TRBJ2-2 TRBV7-6 . few CASSSQGIGELFF TGTGCCAGCAGCTCCCAGGGGATCGGGGAGCTGTTTTTT
TRBJ2-5 TRBV7-9 . few CASSRQRAGDETQYF TGTGCCAGCAGCCGTCAACGTGCAGGGGACGAGACCCAGTACTTC
TRBJ2-7 TRBV28 TRBD1 few CASSFLGQGQGAHEQYF TGTGCCAGCAGTTTCCTGGGACAGGGGCAGGGGGCCCACGAGCAGTACTTC
TRBJ2-7 TRBV19 TRBD1 few CASSIGDRSSYEQYF TGTGCCAGTAGTATTGGGGACAGGAGCTCCTACGAGCAGTACTTC
TRBJ1-6 TRBV15 . few CATSREAGENSPLHF TGTGCCACCAGCAGAGAGGCCGGGGAGAATTCACCCCTCCACTTT
TRBJ2-3 TRBV6-1 TRBD2 . CASRSGGAETDTQYF TGTGCCAGCCGGAGCGGGGGGGCGGAAACAGATACGCAGTATTTT